These 10 T cell receptor beta chains were sequenced from one sample in a study of post-analysis software for immune sequencing data. Study observations and caveats: The study found TRBV5-6, TRBV5-1 and TRBV20-1 among about five TRBV segments more frequent in patients than controls.

Their recognized antigens are unknown. The TCR beta cDNA libraries carried unique molecular identifiers. TCRdb independently ran MiXCR on the PCR reads; one entry per CDR3 protein. This table has 600,000 to 700,000 distinct CDR3 sequences, roughly three fifths appearing once. The source material was blood. All receptors come from a girl under 10 years old with multiple sclerosis.

This clonotype showed up just once. V usage is TRBV11-2 and J usage is TRBJ2-1; D possibly corresponds to TRBD1 (8 bases). The germline V gene has CDR1 SGHAT and CDR2 FQNNGV. Trimming pared 5 bases from V and 6 bases from J, leaving 29 bases between. CDR3 length: 19 amino acids. DNA of the CDR3: TGTGCCAGCAGCACAAGGACAGGGTTTGTATTTGGGACTACCAATGAGCAGTTCTTC. It is translated as CASSTRTGFVFGTTNEQFF.

The J gene is TRBJ2-1, the V gene TRBV12-3 or TRBV12-4; D is perhaps TRBD2 (7 bases). The CDR3 has 16 amino acids. Trimming shortened V by 6 bases and J by 0 bases, and 15 bases separated the two germline ends. The CDR3 is CASRPLADSSYNEQFF. In DNA form, the CDR3 reads TGTGCCAGCAGGCCCCTAGCGGACAGCTCCTACAATGAGCAGTTCTTC.

The gene calls are TRBV20-1 and TRBJ2-3, with 11 bases fitting TRBD2. V dropped 6 bases and J dropped 3; count of bases not matched to a gene: 5. The CDR3 is 14 residues long. In germline, CDR1 is DFQATT, CDR2 SNEGSKA (reference sequence). The CDR3 coding sequence is TGCAGTGCCCTAGCGGGGGGAGCTACAGATACGCAGTATTTT. Encoded protein: CSALAGGATDTQYF.

The V gene is TRBV20-1, the J gene TRBJ2-2; D gene ambiguous. V was shortened by 5 bases and J by 0 bases, with 4 bases between the two germline ends. In germline, CDR1 is DFQATT, CDR2 SNEGSKA (reference sequence). This CDR3 contains 12 residues. CDR3 loop: CSAYTNTGELFF. The DNA for the CDR3 is TGCAGTGCTTACACGAACACCGGGGAGCTGTTTTTT.

This chain uses TRBV7-2 with TRBJ2-1; D perhaps matches TRBD2 (6 bases). The V end lost 5 bases, the J end lost 14 bases, and 28 bases lay between the germline ends. The CDR3 is 16 amino acids. Germline V gene data show CDR1 as SGHTA and CDR2 as FQGNSA. CDR3 sequence (DNA): TGTGCCAGCAGCACTATGACCAGCGGGTTAGAAACCATAAAGTTCTTC. Protein: CASSTMTSGLETIKFF. The whole variable domain, filled in from reference TRBV7-2 and TRBJ2-1, reads GAGVSQSPSNKVTEKGKDVELRCDPISGHTALYWYRQSLGQGLEFLIYFQGNSAPDKSGLPSDRFSAERTGGSVSTLTIQRTQQEDSAVYLCASSTMTSGLETIKFFGPGTRLTVL.

This clonotype was recorded a few times. The CDR3 spells CSVEEGVYGYTF. As DNA, the CDR3 is TGCAGCGTTGAAGAGGGGGTGTATGGCTACACCTTC. This rearrangement joins TRBV29-1 to TRBJ1-2; weak D call: TRBD1 (5 bases). Trimming pared 0 bases from V and 5 bases from J, leaving 7 bases between. The CDR3 loop spans 12 amino acids. Per the germline V gene, CDR1 is SQVTM and CDR2 is ANQGSEA.

This clonotype has just a few counts. The chain carries TRBV7-3 and TRBJ2-1; a possible D gene is TRBD2 (6 bases). Trimming shortened V by 6 bases and J by 0 bases, and 15 bases separated the two germline ends. This CDR3 comprises 16 residues. The germline V gene encodes CDR1 SGHTA and CDR2 FQGTGA. The DNA of the CDR3 is TGTGCCAGCAGTATCCTGGGGGGAACCTCCTACAATGAGCAGTTCTTC. This translates into CASSILGGTSYNEQFF.

This clonotype has a handful of counts. V gene TRBV4-3 combines with J gene TRBJ2-1, with D possibly matching TRBD1 (6 bases). The CDR3 runs to 16 residues. With 0 bases removed from V and 3 bases from J, the gap between germline ends came to 12 bases. The germline gives CDR1 LGHNA, CDR2 YSLEER. The DNA for the CDR3 is TGCGCCAGCAGCCAAGAGTGGGGGCCGTACTACAATGAGCAGTTCTTC. It translates to CASSQEWGPYYNEQFF.

The chain carries TRBV29-1 and TRBJ1-1; D not certain. Trimming cost V 3 bases and J 12 bases, with 5 bases left between them. The CDR3 extends over 8 amino acids. CDR1 is SQVTM, CDR2 ANQGSEA, per germline. The CDR3: CSVDETFF. The DNA for the CDR3 is TGCAGCGTTGATGAGACTTTCTTT.

The chain uses TRBV7-3 and TRBJ2-7; TRBD1 might be the D (6 bases). This CDR3 spans 14 amino acids. Trimming removed 5 bases from V and 4 bases from J, with 15 bases in between. From germline, CDR1 is SGHTA and CDR2 FQGTGA. The chain's CDR3 is CASSPQGSPYEQYF. In DNA form, the CDR3 reads TGTGCCAGCAGCCCACAGGGTAGTCCTTACGAGCAGTACTTC. The full variable domain, completed using reference TRBV7-3 and TRBJ2-7, is GAGVSQTPSNKVTEKGKYVELRCDPISGHTALYWYRQSLGQGPEFLIYFQGTGAADDSGLPNDRFFAVRPEGSVSTLKIQRTERGDSAVYLCASSPQGSPYEQYFGPGTRLTVT.